The next 20 T cell receptor beta chains were all read from a single sample in a study of molecular identifiers for immune sequencing clone quantification. MiXCR, applied by TCRdb to the PCR reads, yields one record per CDR3 protein. The sample holds 45,000 to 55,000 distinct CDR3 sequences, 35% to 40% seen once. Sequencing was done on a sample of naive CD8+ T cells from blood, with Jurkat cell RNA spiked in. Subset in this sample: FACS-sorted CD8+CD4-CCR7+CD45RA+ naive T cells. Every receptor here comes from a human donor in good health. Some libraries in this study had Jurkat cell RNA spiked in.

With regard to this clonotype: This may come from a read error, since a much larger clone is one base off. The chain uses TRBV19 and TRBJ1-1; 10 nucleotides match TRBD1. This CDR3 has 17 residues. Germline loops: CDR1 LNHDA, CDR2 SQIVND (reference sequence). After removal of 4 bases from V and 0 bases from J, the junction contained 8 bases not matched to a gene. In nucleotides, the CDR3 is TGTGCCAGTAGTACCCGCCGACAGGGGGCGGTGAACACTGAAGCTTTCTTT. Translation: CASSTRRQGAVNTEAFF.

Concerning this clonotype: This may arise from a read error, as a much more abundant clone is one base away. Lacking the conserved final phenylalanine or tryptophan, this CDR3 likely reflects a read error. The chain combines TRBV29-1 with TRBJ1-2; 11 bases fit TRBD1. The CDR3 consists of 14 residues. Per germline, CDR1 SQVTM and CDR2 ANQGSEA. Trimming removed 6 bases from V and 4 bases from J; junction bases left unmatched: 7. CDR3: CSVGQGALGYGYTY. In DNA form, the CDR3 reads TGCAGCGTCGGACAGGGGGCGCTTGGCTATGGCTACACCTAC.

This clonotype was recorded at least ten times. The chain carries TRBV7-9 and TRBJ1-2; D gene unclear. The CDR3 is 17 amino acids. Germline V CDR1 and CDR2: SEHNR, FQNEAQ (reference sequence). Trimming stripped 2 bases from V and 7 bases from J, with 23 bases between. This CDR3 reads CASSLQPILPPDFGYTF. The CDR3 region has the DNA TGTGCCAGCAGCTTACAACCCATTCTCCCACCAGACTTTGGCTACACCTTC.

This clonotype has just a few counts. The V and J genes are TRBV11-2 and TRBJ1-4, with a tentative D call TRBD1 (6 bases). Germline loops: CDR1 SGHAT, CDR2 FQNNGV. The germline V and J ends were trimmed by 7 bases and 7 bases, with 13 bases remaining between them. The length of the CDR3 is 13 residues. The CDR3 DNA follows: TGTGCCAGCACCCCGACAGGAGTTGAAAAACTGTTTTTT. Translated, it gives CASTPTGVEKLFF.

The J gene is TRBJ2-7, the V gene TRBV27, with D perhaps TRBD1 (6 bases). In germline, CDR1 is MNHEY, CDR2 SMNVEV (reference sequence). The V end lost 5 bases, the J end lost 3 bases, and 14 bases lay between the germline ends. This CDR3 spans 14 amino acids. The CDR3 protein is CASSRKGGHYEQYF. The CDR3 nucleotides are TGTGCCAGCAGTCGGAAAGGGGGACACTACGAGCAGTACTTC.

Turning to this clonotype: The junction does not match germline at one end; this may be a read error. V and J are TRBV11-2 and TRBJ2-7; maybe TRBD2 (5 bases). CDR3 size: 16 residues. Germline lookup yields CDR1 SGHAT and CDR2 FQNNGV. CDR3 in amino acids: CAISFPDSPAAYEQYF. DNA for the CDR3: TGTGCCATCAGCTTCCCGGATAGCCCAGCGGCCTACGAGCAGTACTTC.

This clonotype was observed a few times. The genes are TRBV13 and TRBJ1-6; TRBD1 agrees at 8 bases. Trimming at V came to 5 bases and at J to 1 base, leaving 4 bases not matched to a gene. The CDR3 covers 16 residues. CDR1 PRHDT and CDR2 FYEKMQ come from the germline V gene (reference sequence). The CDR3 here is CASSPRTGSYNSPLHF. The CDR3 DNA sequence: TGTGCCAGCAGCCCACGGACAGGGTCCTATAATTCACCCCTCCACTTT.

The rearrangement joins TRBV20-1 to TRBJ2-7; D gene unclear. Germline lookup yields CDR1 DFQATT and CDR2 SNEGSKA (reference sequence). The length of the CDR3 is 16 residues. The germline V and J ends were trimmed by 5 bases and 2 bases, with 22 bases remaining between them. The CDR3 loop is CSAPRTQGQAPYEQYF. The CDR3 DNA reads TGCAGTGCTCCACGCACACAAGGGCAGGCCCCCTACGAGCAGTACTTC.

As for this clonotype: This clone may be a read error of a much larger clone one base away. This chain uses TRBV4-3 with TRBJ2-3; 8 bases are shared with TRBD1. The CDR3 totals 15 residues. Germline loops: CDR1 LGHNA, CDR2 YSLEER. The CDR3 coding sequence is TGCGCCAGCAGCCACAAGGCAGGGGGCCCAGATACGCGGTATTTT. Amino acid sequence: CASSHKAGGPDTRYF.

This clonotype occurred a few times. The CDR3 ends on some other residue instead of the conserved phenylalanine or tryptophan, so this is likely a read error. V gene TRBV28 combines with J gene TRBJ2-6, with a possible D match to TRBD1 (5 bases). Looked up from germline, CDR1 is MDHEN and CDR2 is SYDVKM. The length of the CDR3 is 16 residues. The CDR3 region has the DNA TGTGCCAGCAGTTTTTCTTTGAGCTCTGGGGCCTACGTCCTGACTATC. Protein sequence: CASSFSLSSGAYVLTI.

This clonotype was detected only once. The V call is TRBV27, the J call TRBJ2-7; TRBD2 matches 14 bases. This CDR3 has 15 amino acids. Germline V gene lookup returns CDR1 MNHEY and CDR2 SMNVEV (reference sequence). The J segment lost 2 bases and the V segment lost 5 bases, leaving 2 bases of the junction unmatched. The CDR3, as DNA: TGTGCCAGCAGTCGGACTAGCGGGAGGCCCTACGAGCAGTACTTC. Translation gives CASSRTSGRPYEQYF.

This sequence joins TRBV4-2 and TRBJ2-2; the D gene is possibly TRBD2 (6 bases). The CDR3 runs to 15 residues. CDR1 and CDR2 from the germline V gene are LGHNA and YNFKEQ. V gave up 2 bases and J gave up 5 bases, with 12 bases separating them. In DNA, the CDR3 is TGTGCCAGCAGCCAAATGGGGGGACGTACCGGGGAGCTGTTTTTT. Residues: CASSQMGGRTGELFF.

This chain links TRBV18 with TRBJ1-1, with a weak D call TRBD1 (5 bases). Germline V gene sequence: CDR1 KGHSH, CDR2 LQKENI. There are 14 residues in the CDR3. V was pared by 3 bases and J by 3 bases, with 11 bases between. The CDR3 here is CASSPRGGYTEAFF. The CDR3 nucleotides are TGTGCCAGCTCACCTCGCGGGGGGTACACTGAAGCTTTCTTT.

This clonotype was picked up many times. The rearrangement links TRBV6-1 to TRBJ2-3; D uncertain. From germline, CDR1 is MNHNS and CDR2 SASEGT. V gave up 6 bases and J gave up 5 bases, with 6 bases separating them. This CDR3 has 11 residues. CDR3 sequence reads: CASRTLDTQYF. Written as DNA, the CDR3 is TGTGCCAGCAGGACGTTAGATACGCAGTATTTT.

This clonotype was seen many times. The V gene is TRBV5-6, the J gene TRBJ2-3, with D tentatively TRBD2 (6 bases). In germline, CDR1 is SGHDT, CDR2 YYEEEE. Trimming removed 5 bases at V and 0 bases at J, with 19 bases between. This CDR3 comprises 17 residues. The CDR3, as DNA: TGTGCCAGCAGAACCACCCCCCCTAGCGCCAGCACAGATACGCAGTATTTT. This translates into CASRTTPPSASTDTQYF.

This clonotype is categorized as medium-sized. The chain joins TRBV7-9 to TRBJ2-4; D is perhaps TRBD1 (5 bases). V lost 5 bases, J lost 10 bases, and 15 bases lay in between. Germline V gene sequence: CDR1 SEHNR, CDR2 FQNEAQ (reference sequence). The CDR3 has 13 amino acids. The CDR3 sequence is CASSPPAQGIQYF. In DNA, the CDR3 is TGTGCCAGCAGCCCACCGGCTCAGGGTATTCAGTACTTC.

With respect to this clonotype: With a much larger clone just one base away, this may be a read error. The chain uses TRBV28 and TRBJ2-1; TRBD1 is a possible D gene (5 bases). Germline CDR1 is MDHEN and CDR2 is SYDVKM. V was cut by 10 bases and J by 9 bases, with 19 bases left in between. The CDR3 consists of 13 residues. CDR3 sequence reads: CATLDKNAFEQFF. CDR3 coding DNA: TGTGCCACCCTGGACAAGAATGCTTTTGAGCAGTTCTTC.

This clonotype came up once. It is likely a read error, because the conserved phenylalanine at the end of the CDR3 is missing. The chain joins TRBV15 to TRBJ2-6, with D perhaps matching TRBD1 (6 bases). Trimming removed 6 bases from V and 0 bases from J, with 12 bases in between. This CDR3 is built from 16 residues. CDR1 is LNHNV, CDR2 YYDKDF, per germline (reference sequence). The CDR3 coding sequence is TGTGCCACCAGTCTCATAGGGGGCTCTGGGGCCAACGTCCTGACTCTC. This encodes CATSLIGGSGANVLTL.

The V call is TRBV29-1, the J call TRBJ2-3, with D possibly being TRBD2 (5 bases). V was clipped by 8 bases and J by 8 bases, with 17 bases between them. In germline, CDR1 is SQVTM, CDR2 ANQGSEA. The CDR3 runs to 12 residues. The CDR3 DNA is TGCAGCCCCCAGGACGAGGGCTGTACGCAGTATTTT. Protein sequence: CSPQDEGCTQYF.

V is TRBV28 and J is TRBJ2-3; 8 bases are a match to TRBD2. The junction had 10 bases not matched to a gene; V was cut back by 7 bases and J by 4 bases. This CDR3 spans 15 amino acids. Germline CDR1 MDHEN, CDR2 SYDVKM. The CDR3 nucleotides read TGTGCCAGCACTTTGGTAGCGGGAAGGGCAGATACGCAGTATTTT. It encodes CASTLVAGRADTQYF.